The 27 T cell receptor beta chains below were found in one sample sequenced in a study of blood T cell repertoires in COVID-19 (TCRdb year 2020). The method was the immunoSEQ multiplex PCR assay. The clones in this table, taken by TCRdb from immuneACCESS, are in-frame only. Not every clone is retained; where verified, under half of the shortfall comes from an unresolved V gene, and the cause of the rest is unknown. The table for this sample lists approximately 190,000 clones; roughly 80% of them were counted only once. The ten biggest clones cover roughly 6.4% of the sample. Sequencing was performed on peripheral blood. The source of these receptors is a man in his 60s with acute or convalescent COVID-19.

This chain links TRBV13 with TRBJ2-3; the match to TRBD1 covers 8 bases. V shed 3 bases, J shed 1 base, and the junction held 3 bases outside the gene matches. The germline V gene encodes CDR1 PRHDT and CDR2 FYEKMQ (reference sequence). The CDR3 is made up of 15 amino acids. The CDR3 region has the DNA TGTGCCAGCAGCTTGACAGGGGTCCGCACAGATACGCAGTATTTT. This codes for CASSLTGVRTDTQYF. Based on the CDR3 plus reference TRBV13 and TRBJ2-3, the full variable domain is AAGVIQSPRHLIKEKRETATLKCYPIPRHDTVYWYQQGPGQDPQFLISFYEKMQSDKGSIPDRFSAQQFSDYHSELNMSSLELGDSALYFCASSLTGVRTDTQYFGPGTRLTVL.

The chain uses TRBV3-1 (or the pseudogene TRBV3-2) and TRBJ1-3; no reliable D call. CDR1 and CDR2 (germline): LGHDT, YNNKEL (reference sequence). The V end was cut by 4 bases, the J end by 0 bases, with 4 bases between. The CDR3 spans 13 residues. The CDR3 sequence is CASSLLSGNTIYF. The DNA of the CDR3 is TGTGCCAGCAGCCTCCTCTCTGGAAACACCATATATTTT.

This chain connects TRBV3-1 (or the pseudogene TRBV3-2) to TRBJ1-2; the D is unclear. CDR3 size: 17 residues. Germline V gives CDR1 LGHDT, CDR2 YNNKEL (reference sequence). V lost 6 bases, J lost 2 bases, and 22 bases lay in between. The CDR3 DNA sequence: TGTGCCAGCAGACATTCGGCTATTTTAGACTTGAACTATGGCTACACCTTC. Residues: CASRHSAILDLNYGYTF.

V gene TRBV27 combines with J gene TRBJ2-1; 7 positions agree with TRBD2. Germline assignment: CDR1 MNHEY and CDR2 SMNVEV (reference sequence). V lost 4 bases and J lost 7; bases outside the gene matches: 10. The CDR3 spans 15 residues. The CDR3 coding sequence is TGTGCCAGCAGTTCACAGGCAGGGAGGGGTAATGAGCAGTTCTTC. Translated: CASSSQAGRGNEQFF.

This chain joins TRBV2 and TRBJ1-5, with TRBD1 identical over 8 bases. The CDR3 is made up of 11 amino acids. The germline gives CDR1 SNHLY, CDR2 FYNNEI. Losses at the gene ends were 6 bases for V and 9 bases for J; bases not matched to a gene: 1. The CDR3 sequence: CASSDRGPQHF. The CDR3, as DNA: TGTGCCAGCAGCGACAGGGGGCCCCAGCATTTT.

J is TRBJ1-3 and V is TRBV4-2; D is undetermined. Trimming cost V 0 bases and J 0 bases, with 9 bases left between them. There are 16 residues in the CDR3. CDR1 LGHNA and CDR2 YNFKEQ come from the germline V gene. CDR3 amino acids: CASSQDRVLSGNTIYF. In DNA, the CDR3 is TGTGCCAGCAGCCAAGATCGCGTCCTCTCTGGAAACACCATATATTTT.

The chain is built from TRBV27 and TRBJ2-1; D might be TRBD2 (5 bases). From germline, CDR1 is MNHEY and CDR2 SMNVEV (reference sequence). Trimming took off 8 bases at V and 2 bases at J, with 16 bases between the two ends. The CDR3 extends over 15 amino acids. CDR3 DNA: TGTGCCAGCGCCTTCATAGCGCACACCTACAATGAGCAGTTCTTC. It is translated as CASAFIAHTYNEQFF.

V is TRBV18 and J is TRBJ1-6, with TRBD1 matching 7 bases. The CDR3 length is 16 residues. Germline assignment: CDR1 KGHSH and CDR2 LQKENI. Unmatched junction bases numbered 9, after V lost 3 bases and J lost 7 bases. CDR3: CASSPYNRGPNSPLHF. DNA of the CDR3: TGTGCCAGCTCACCTTACAACAGGGGACCGAATTCACCCCTCCACTTT. The entire variable domain, with the rest obtained from reference TRBV18 and TRBJ1-6, is as follows: NAGVMQNPRHLVRRRGQEARLRCSPMKGHSHVYWYRQLPEEGLKFMVYLQKENIIDESGMPKERFSAEFPKEGPSILRIQQVVRGDSAAYFCASSPYNRGPNSPLHFGNGTRLTVT.

The chain recombines TRBV19 with TRBJ1-5, with 10 bases fitting TRBD1. After removal of 5 bases from V and 4 bases from J, the junction contained 17 bases not matched to a gene. Germline V gene sequence: CDR1 LNHDA, CDR2 SQIVND (reference sequence). The CDR3 covers 19 residues. CDR3 nucleotide sequence: TGTGCCAGTAGTCGTTACAATTATGGGACAGGGGTGAGAAATCAGCCCCAGCATTTT. As protein: CASSRYNYGTGVRNQPQHF.

This chain joins TRBV7-3 and TRBJ2-7; the match to TRBD1 covers 9 bases. With V trimmed by 5 bases and J by 1 base, 3 bases remained unmatched. This CDR3 spans 14 amino acids. The germline V gene encodes CDR1 SGHTA and CDR2 FQGTGA. The CDR3 spells CASSPGTGSYEQYF. For the CDR3, the DNA is TGTGCCAGCAGCCCCGGGACAGGGTCCTACGAGCAGTACTTC.

This chain uses TRBV5-4 with TRBJ2-3; 11 bases are shared with TRBD2. V was pared by 2 bases and J by 3 bases, with 5 bases of the junction left unmatched. Germline V lookup: CDR1 SGHNT, CDR2 YYREEE (reference sequence). The CDR3 has 16 residues. The CDR3 DNA reads as TGTGCCAGCAGCTTTGGTAGCGGGGGGGGTACAGATACGCAGTATTTT. Translated, it gives CASSFGSGGGTDTQYF.

The chain has TRBV11-3 and TRBJ2-1, with 7 bases matching TRBD1. The germline gives CDR1 SGHNT, CDR2 YENEEA. Germline trimming cut 6 bases from V and 12 bases from J; bases unmatched to any gene: 8. This CDR3 has 12 amino acids. The CDR3 spells CASRDSGGVQFF. The CDR3 coding sequence is TGTGCCAGCAGGGATTCAGGGGGTGTGCAGTTCTTC.

This clone showed up just a few times. V usage is TRBV5-1 and J usage is TRBJ2-1, with D possibly being TRBD2 (6 bases). Per germline, CDR1 SGHRS and CDR2 YFSETQ. Trimming removed 2 bases from V and 8 bases from J, with 17 bases in between. This CDR3 spans 15 amino acids. CDR3 sequence (DNA): TGCGCCAGCAGCTTCCAGATGGGAGCGGGCGATGAGCAGTTCTTC. It is translated as CASSFQMGAGDEQFF.

This rearrangement joins TRBV4-1 to TRBJ1-2; the match to TRBD1 covers 7 bases. The V and J ends lost 1 base and 4 bases, in that order; junction bases with no gene match: 9. The CDR3 spans 16 residues. Germline CDR1 reads MGHRA; CDR2 reads YSYEKL. The CDR3 nucleotides are TGCGCCAGCAGCCAAGTTATACAGGGGCTTCTCTATGGCTACACCTTC. It encodes CASSQVIQGLLYGYTF.

This rearrangement joins TRBV13 to TRBJ2-7; 10 bases fit TRBD2. Looked up from germline, CDR1 is PRHDT and CDR2 is FYEKMQ (reference sequence). V lost 5 bases and J lost 5; bases outside the gene matches: 18. The CDR3 spans 18 residues. The CDR3 region has the DNA TGTGCCAGCAGCCGAGTTGCTCGAACCGGGACTAGCGTTCACGAGCAGTACTTC. Translation: CASSRVARTGTSVHEQYF.

The chain carries TRBV28 and TRBJ1-2; 8 positions agree with TRBD1. The V and J ends lost 7 bases and 7 bases, in that order; junction bases with no gene match: 17. Germline V gene sequence: CDR1 MDHEN, CDR2 SYDVKM. The CDR3 length is 16 residues. The CDR3 is CASTSPKGTGGFGYTF. DNA of the CDR3: TGTGCCAGCACAAGTCCTAAGGGGACAGGTGGGTTTGGCTACACCTTC.

This chain connects TRBV30 to TRBJ1-1; D not certain. Trimming pared 5 bases from V and 0 bases from J, leaving 16 bases between. From germline, CDR1 is GTSNPN and CDR2 SVGIG (reference sequence). The CDR3 is 15 residues long. Here the CDR3 reads CAWGPLRPMNTEAFF. The CDR3 nucleotides are TGTGCCTGGGGGCCCCTACGCCCTATGAACACTGAAGCTTTCTTT.

A remark on this clone: The junction and the germline gene differ at one end; a read error may be behind it. This sequence joins TRBV6-1 and TRBJ2-7; 8 nucleotides match TRBD1. Per the germline V gene, CDR1 is MNHNS and CDR2 is SASEGT. CDR3 length: 15 amino acids. For the CDR3, the DNA is TGTGCCAGCAGTGAAGATATCAGGGGGCAGTACGGGCAGTACTTC. This encodes CASSEDIRGQYGQYF.

J is TRBJ2-5 and V is TRBV5-1; TRBD2 might be the D (5 bases). V lost 0 bases and J 2 bases, leaving 17 bases between the germline ends. The germline gives CDR1 SGHRS, CDR2 YFSETQ. The CDR3 extends over 17 amino acids. The CDR3 DNA sequence: TGCGCCAGCAGCTTGGCCGATGGGAGCGGTGATCAAGAGACCCAGTACTTC. It translates to CASSLADGSGDQETQYF. The full variable domain, rest sourced from reference TRBV5-1 and TRBJ2-5, is KAGVTQTPRYLIKTRGQQVTLSCSPISGHRSVSWYQQTPGQGLQFLFEYFSETQRNKGNFPGRFSGRQFSNSRSEMNVSTLELGDSALYLCASSLADGSGDQETQYFGPGTRLLVL.

This clone was seen only a few times. The genes are TRBV6-2 or TRBV6-3 and TRBJ2-7, with D tentatively TRBD1 (6 bases). This CDR3 is 13 amino acids long. V lost 2 bases to trimming and J lost 3 bases, with 8 bases between them. Germline-derived CDR1 and CDR2 are MNHEY and SVGEGT. In nucleotides, the CDR3 is TGTGCCAGCAGTTACGGACAGAACTACGAGCAGTACTTC. Protein sequence: CASSYGQNYEQYF.

The gene calls are TRBV28 and TRBJ1-5; 12 nucleotides align to TRBD1. Germline V gene data show CDR1 as MDHEN and CDR2 as SYDVKM. The CDR3 is made up of 17 amino acids. The V and J ends lost 7 bases and 2 bases, in that order; junction bases with no gene match: 9. The CDR3 loop is CASNRDRGRGGNQPQHF. The CDR3 coding sequence is TGTGCCAGCAACCGGGACAGGGGGCGAGGGGGCAATCAGCCCCAGCATTTT.

This sequence joins TRBV7-2 and TRBJ1-2; D perhaps matches TRBD1 (6 bases). Germline CDR1 and CDR2: SGHTA and FQGNSA. CDR3 length equals 17 residues. Between the trimmed V and J ends, which lost 4 bases and 3 bases, there was a span of 21 bases. DNA for the CDR3: TGTGCCAGCAGCTCAGGGGCAAGGGGGTCCCCTCACTATGGCTACACCTTC. Translating gives CASSSGARGSPHYGYTF.

This chain links TRBV4-1 with TRBJ2-7; possibly TRBD2 for D (6 bases). Per the germline V gene, CDR1 is MGHRA and CDR2 is YSYEKL. Trimming cost V 0 bases and J 2 bases, with 11 bases left between them. This CDR3 contains 15 residues. The CDR3 coding sequence is TGCGCCAGCAGCCAAGAGAGGGGCGGGGCCTACGAGCAGTACTTC. Its translation is CASSQERGGAYEQYF.

This chain connects TRBV13 to TRBJ1-5; D may be TRBD1 (6 bases). Trimming shortened V by 5 bases and J by 6 bases, and 14 bases separated the two germline ends. Germline V gives CDR1 PRHDT, CDR2 FYEKMQ (reference sequence). This CDR3 spans 14 amino acids. CDR3 in amino acids: CASSLRGLGQPQHF. In nucleotides, the CDR3 is TGTGCCAGCAGCCTCAGGGGATTGGGTCAGCCCCAGCATTTT.

V usage is TRBV19 and J usage is TRBJ2-7; 9 bases match TRBD1. Per germline, CDR1 LNHDA and CDR2 SQIVND (reference sequence). J was trimmed by 6 bases and V by 3 bases; bases with no gene match: 6. The CDR3 has 14 amino acids. In nucleotides, the CDR3 is TGTGCCAGTAGTATCCACAGGGGGCGCCCCGAGCAGTACTTC. Encoded protein: CASSIHRGRPEQYF.

The chain is built from TRBV6-5 and TRBJ2-1; weak D call: TRBD2 (6 bases). The CDR3 length is 16 residues. Germline lookup yields CDR1 MNHEY and CDR2 SVGAGI. V was clipped by 4 bases and J by 5 bases, with 18 bases between them. In DNA, the CDR3 is TGTGCCAGCAGTTCCCAGCGGGCAGCGCATAACAATGAGCAGTTCTTC. Translated: CASSSQRAAHNNEQFF.

The V call is TRBV11-2, the J call TRBJ2-7; TRBD2 agrees at 12 bases. Looked up from germline, CDR1 is SGHAT and CDR2 is FQNNGV. The CDR3 has 15 amino acids. V trimming: 5 bases; J trimming: 5 bases; junction bases outside the gene matches: 7. The CDR3 region is CASSMTSGSWNEQYF. CDR3 nucleotides: TGTGCCAGCAGCATGACTAGCGGGAGTTGGAACGAGCAGTACTTC.